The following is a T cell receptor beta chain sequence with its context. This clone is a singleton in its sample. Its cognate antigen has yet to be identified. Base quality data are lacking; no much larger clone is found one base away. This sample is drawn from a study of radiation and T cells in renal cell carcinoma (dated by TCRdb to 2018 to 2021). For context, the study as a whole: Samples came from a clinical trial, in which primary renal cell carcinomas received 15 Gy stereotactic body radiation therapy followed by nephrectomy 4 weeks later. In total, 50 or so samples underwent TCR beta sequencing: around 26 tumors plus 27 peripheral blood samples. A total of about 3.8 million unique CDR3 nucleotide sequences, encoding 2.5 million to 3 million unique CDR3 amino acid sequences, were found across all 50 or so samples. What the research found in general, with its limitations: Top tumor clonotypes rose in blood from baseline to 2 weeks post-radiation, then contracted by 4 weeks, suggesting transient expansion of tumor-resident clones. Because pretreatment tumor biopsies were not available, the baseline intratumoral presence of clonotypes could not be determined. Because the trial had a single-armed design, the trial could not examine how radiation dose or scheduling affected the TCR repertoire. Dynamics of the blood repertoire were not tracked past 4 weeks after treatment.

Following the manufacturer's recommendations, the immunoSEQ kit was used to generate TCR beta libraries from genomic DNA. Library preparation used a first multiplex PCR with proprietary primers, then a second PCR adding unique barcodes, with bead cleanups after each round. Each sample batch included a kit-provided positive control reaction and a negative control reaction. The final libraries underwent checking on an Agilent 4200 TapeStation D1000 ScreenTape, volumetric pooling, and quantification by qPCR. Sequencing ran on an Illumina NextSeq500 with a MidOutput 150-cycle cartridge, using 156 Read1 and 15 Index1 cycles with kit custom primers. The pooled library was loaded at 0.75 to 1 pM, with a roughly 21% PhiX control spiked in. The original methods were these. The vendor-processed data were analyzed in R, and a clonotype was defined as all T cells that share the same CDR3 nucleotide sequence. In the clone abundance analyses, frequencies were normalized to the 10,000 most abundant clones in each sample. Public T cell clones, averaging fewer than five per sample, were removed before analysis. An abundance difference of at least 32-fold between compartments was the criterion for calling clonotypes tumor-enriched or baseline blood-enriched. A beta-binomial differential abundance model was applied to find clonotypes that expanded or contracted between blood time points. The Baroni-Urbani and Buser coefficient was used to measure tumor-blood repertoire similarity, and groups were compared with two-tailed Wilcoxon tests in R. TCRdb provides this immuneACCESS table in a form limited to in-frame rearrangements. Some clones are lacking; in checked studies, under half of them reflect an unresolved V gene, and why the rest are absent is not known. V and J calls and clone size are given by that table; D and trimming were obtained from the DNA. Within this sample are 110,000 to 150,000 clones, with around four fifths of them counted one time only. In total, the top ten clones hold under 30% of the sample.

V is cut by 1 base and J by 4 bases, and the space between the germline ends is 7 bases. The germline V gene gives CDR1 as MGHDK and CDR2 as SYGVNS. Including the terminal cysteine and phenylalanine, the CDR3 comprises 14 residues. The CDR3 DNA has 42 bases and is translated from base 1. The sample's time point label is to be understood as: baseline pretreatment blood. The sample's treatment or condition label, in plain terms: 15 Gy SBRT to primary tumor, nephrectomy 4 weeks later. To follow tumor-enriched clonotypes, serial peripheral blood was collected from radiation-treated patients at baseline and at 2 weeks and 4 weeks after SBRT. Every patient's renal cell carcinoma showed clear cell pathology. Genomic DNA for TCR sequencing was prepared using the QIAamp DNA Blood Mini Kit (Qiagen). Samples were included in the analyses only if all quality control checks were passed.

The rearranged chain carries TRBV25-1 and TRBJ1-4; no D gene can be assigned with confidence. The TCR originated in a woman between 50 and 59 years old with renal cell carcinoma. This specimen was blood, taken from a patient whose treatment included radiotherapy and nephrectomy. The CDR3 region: CASSEWGRNEKLFF. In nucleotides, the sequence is TGTGCCAGCAGTGAATGGGGTCGTAATGAAAAACTGTTTTTT.